The T cell receptor beta chain described here comes from a study of shared clonotypes between healthy human individuals. Broader study findings: Among the subsets, naive ones generally showed larger estimated richness than memory ones.

Researchers partitioned CD4+ cells into CD45RA+ naive and CD45RA-negative memory subsets. With respect to this clone: What it binds is unknown. The identical CDR3 is also encoded by other nucleotide sequences in the sample.

V lost 3 bases and J 5 bases, leaving 10 bases between the germline ends. Germline CDR1 SGHNT, CDR2 YENEEA. The CDR3 extends over 13 amino acids. An even split of each subset's genomic DNA across several immunoSEQ plates was performed. The method was immunoSEQ multiplex PCR; TCRdb's version includes in-frame clones alone and lacks a portion of them. The sample lists 2 million or so clones; approximately 95% were seen once. The TCR originated in a man aged 18 to 30 in good health. The source material was naive CD4+ T cells sorted from blood. Stated subset: CD45RA+ positively selected. V is TRBV11-3 and J is TRBJ2-5; D is possibly TRBD1 (6 bases). This CDR3 is CASSFGQRETQYF. The CDR3 DNA reads TGTGCCAGCAGCTTCGGACAGAGGGAGACCCAGTACTTC. The full variable domain, rest sourced from reference TRBV11-3 and TRBJ2-5, is EAGVVQSPRYKIIEKKQPVAFWCNPISGHNTLYWYLQNLGQGPELLIRYENEEAVDDSQLPKDRFSAERLKGVDSTLKIQPAELGDSAVYLCASSFGQRETQYFGPGTRLLVL.